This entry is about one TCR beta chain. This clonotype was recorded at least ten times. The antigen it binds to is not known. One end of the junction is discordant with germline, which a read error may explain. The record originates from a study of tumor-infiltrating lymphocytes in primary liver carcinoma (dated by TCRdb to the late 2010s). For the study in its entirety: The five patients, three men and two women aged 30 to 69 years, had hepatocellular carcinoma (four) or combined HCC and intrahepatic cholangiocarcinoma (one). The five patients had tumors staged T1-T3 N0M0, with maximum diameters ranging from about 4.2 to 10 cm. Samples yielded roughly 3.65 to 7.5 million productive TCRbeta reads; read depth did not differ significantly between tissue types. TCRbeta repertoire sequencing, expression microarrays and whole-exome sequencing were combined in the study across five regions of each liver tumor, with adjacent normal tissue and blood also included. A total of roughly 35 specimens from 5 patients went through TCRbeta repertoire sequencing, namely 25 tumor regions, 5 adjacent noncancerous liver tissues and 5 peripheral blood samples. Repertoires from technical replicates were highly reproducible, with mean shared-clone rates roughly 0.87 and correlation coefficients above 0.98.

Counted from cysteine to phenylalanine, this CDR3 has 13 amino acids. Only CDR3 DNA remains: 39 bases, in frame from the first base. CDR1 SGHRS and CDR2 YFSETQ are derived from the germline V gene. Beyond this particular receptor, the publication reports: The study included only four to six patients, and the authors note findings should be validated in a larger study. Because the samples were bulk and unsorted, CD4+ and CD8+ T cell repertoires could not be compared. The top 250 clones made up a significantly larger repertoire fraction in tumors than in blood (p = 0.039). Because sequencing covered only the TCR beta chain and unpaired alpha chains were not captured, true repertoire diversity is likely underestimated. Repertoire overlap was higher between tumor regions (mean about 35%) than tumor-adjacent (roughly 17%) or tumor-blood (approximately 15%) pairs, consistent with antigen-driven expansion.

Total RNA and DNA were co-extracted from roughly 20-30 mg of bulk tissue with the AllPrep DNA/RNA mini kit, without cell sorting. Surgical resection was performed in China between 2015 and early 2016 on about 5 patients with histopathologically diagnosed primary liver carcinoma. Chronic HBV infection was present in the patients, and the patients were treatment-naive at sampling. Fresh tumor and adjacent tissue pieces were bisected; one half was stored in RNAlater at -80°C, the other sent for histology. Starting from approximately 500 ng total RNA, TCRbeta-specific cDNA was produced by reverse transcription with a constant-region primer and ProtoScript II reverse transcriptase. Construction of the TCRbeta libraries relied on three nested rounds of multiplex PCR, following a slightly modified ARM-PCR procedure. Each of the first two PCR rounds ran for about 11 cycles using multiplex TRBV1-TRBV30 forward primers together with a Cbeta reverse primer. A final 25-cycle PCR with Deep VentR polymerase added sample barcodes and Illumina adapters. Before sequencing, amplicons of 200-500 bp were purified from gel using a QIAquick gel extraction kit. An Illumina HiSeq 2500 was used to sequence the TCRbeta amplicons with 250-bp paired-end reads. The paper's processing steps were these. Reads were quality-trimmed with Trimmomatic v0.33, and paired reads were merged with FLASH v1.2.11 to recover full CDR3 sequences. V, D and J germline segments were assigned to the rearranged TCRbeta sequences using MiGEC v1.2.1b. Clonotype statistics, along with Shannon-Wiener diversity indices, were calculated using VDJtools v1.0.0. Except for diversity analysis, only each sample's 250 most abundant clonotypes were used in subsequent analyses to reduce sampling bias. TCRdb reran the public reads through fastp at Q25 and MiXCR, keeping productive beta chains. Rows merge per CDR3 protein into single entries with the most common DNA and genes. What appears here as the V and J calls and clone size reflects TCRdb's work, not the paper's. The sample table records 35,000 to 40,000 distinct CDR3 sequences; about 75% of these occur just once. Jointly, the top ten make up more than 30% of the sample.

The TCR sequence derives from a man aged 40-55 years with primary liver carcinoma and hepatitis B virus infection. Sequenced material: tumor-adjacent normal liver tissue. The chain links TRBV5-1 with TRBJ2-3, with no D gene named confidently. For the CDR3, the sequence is CASGLSQADTQYF. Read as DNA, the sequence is TGCGCCAGCGGCTTGTCTCAAGCAGATACGCAGTATTTT.